Listed here are 20 T cell receptor beta chains from one sample, sequenced in a study of blood T cells in healthy people across ages. A sample-barcoded 5' primer and a J-beta primer mix were used in a second PCR of roughly 7 to 11 cycles. TCRdb used MiXCR to reprocess the 5' RACE reads, holding one entry per CDR3 protein. The table includes some 1.8 million distinct CDR3 sequences, 35% to 50% detected once. Input material: blood. The source of these receptors is a human donor in good health.

CDR3 sequence reads: CASSLMAGSNTEAFF. The CDR3 region has the DNA TGTGCCAGCAGCTTAATGGCCGGCTCGAACACTGAAGCTTTCTTT. J is TRBJ1-1 and V is TRBV7-9; D remains unclear. The CDR3 runs 15 residues. Germline V CDR1 and CDR2: SEHNR, FQNEAQ (reference sequence). Trimming took 2 bases from V and 1 from J, leaving 11 bases between them. Variable domain in full (rest from reference TRBV7-9 and TRBJ1-1): DTGVSQNPRHKITKRGQNVTFRCDPISEHNRLYWYRQTLGQGPEFLTYFQNEAQLEKSRLLSDRFSAERPKGSFSTLEIQRTEQGDSAMYLCASSLMAGSNTEAFFGQGTRLTVV.

The rearrangement uses TRBV3-1 and TRBJ2-7, with D unresolved. The CDR3 totals 16 residues. Looked up from germline, CDR1 is LGHDT and CDR2 is YNNKEL (reference sequence). Trimming shortened V by 0 bases and J by 2 bases, and 14 bases separated the two germline ends. The DNA for the CDR3 is TGTGCCAGCAGCCAAGAAAGGCGTTTGGGAACCTACGAGCAGTACTTC. This codes for CASSQERRLGTYEQYF.

This clonotype was seen only a few times. The chain uses TRBV4-1 and TRBJ2-7, with a weak D call TRBD1 (5 bases). V gave up 1 base and J gave up 2 bases, with 12 bases separating them. The CDR3 sequence is 15 residues long. Germline values: CDR1 MGHRA, CDR2 YSYEKL. CDR3 coding DNA: TGCGCCAGCAGCCAAGTTATTCAGGGCCCCTACGAGCAGTACTTC. It specifies CASSQVIQGPYEQYF.

The sample holds a few counts of this clonotype. This chain links TRBV29-1 with TRBJ1-2; D is possibly TRBD1 (5 bases). Per the germline V gene, CDR1 is SQVTM and CDR2 is ANQGSEA. The CDR3 runs to 14 residues. V was pared by 5 bases and J by 4 bases, with 17 bases between. The CDR3 loop reads CSVWDPDGFYGYTF. As DNA, the CDR3 is TGCAGCGTTTGGGACCCGGACGGTTTCTATGGCTACACCTTC.

There are a few counts of this clonotype. The genes are TRBV12-3 or TRBV12-4 and TRBJ1-2, with no clear D. The CDR3 covers 16 residues. V lost 6 bases to trimming and J lost 7 bases, with 24 bases between them. The CDR3 DNA sequence: TGTGCCAGCAGCCTCCGATCCAGTCAGTGGGGTTTTGGCTACACCTTC. Translating it yields CASSLRSSQWGFGYTF.

A note on this clonotype: An end of the junction differs from the germline gene, which may be a read error. The rearrangement joins TRBV7-2 to TRBJ1-4; 8 bases line up with TRBD1. This CDR3 has 15 amino acids. Germline CDR1 is SGHTA and CDR2 is FQGNSA. In nucleotides, the CDR3 is TGTGCCAGCAGCTTAGTAAGGACAGGGCAGGGGAAACGGTTTTTT. It specifies CASSLVRTGQGKRFF.

This clonotype was observed a few times. The V and J genes are TRBV7-2 and TRBJ1-4, with 9 nucleotides matching TRBD1. Germline V CDR1 and CDR2: SGHTA, FQGNSA. CDR3 length: 18 residues. V shed 2 bases and J 7 bases; nucleotides not matched to a gene: 14. The CDR3 spells CASSLSTDRGLFSEKLFF. The CDR3 DNA reads TGTGCCAGCAGCTTATCGACGGACAGGGGACTGTTCAGTGAAAAACTGTTTTTT.

This clonotype was detected a few times. V gene TRBV4-2 combines with J gene TRBJ2-5, with a possible D match to TRBD1 (5 bases). From germline, CDR1 is LGHNA and CDR2 YNFKEQ. V lost 4 bases, J lost 9 bases, and 9 bases lay in between. CDR3 length: 11 residues. In nucleotides, the CDR3 is TGTGCCAGCAGCCGTAGGGGTGCCCAGTACTTC. This gives the protein CASSRRGAQYF.

The chain combines TRBV7-9 with TRBJ1-4; D gene ambiguous. The germline gives CDR1 SEHNR, CDR2 FQNEAQ (reference sequence). V lost 5 bases, J lost 4 bases, and 14 bases lay in between. The CDR3 spans 15 residues. The CDR3 DNA reads as TGTGCCAGCAGCCCCCCCGTTGCAAATAATGAAAAACTGTTTTTT. Protein: CASSPPVANNEKLFF.

V gene TRBV20-1 combines with J gene TRBJ1-1; no reliable D call. The germline V and J ends were trimmed by 5 bases and 1 base, with 8 bases remaining between them. The CDR3 consists of 12 residues. Germline assignment: CDR1 DFQATT and CDR2 SNEGSKA (reference sequence). Here the CDR3 reads CSAPNRNTEAFF. The CDR3 bases are TGCAGTGCTCCTAACCGGAACACTGAAGCTTTCTTT.

V and J are TRBV12-3 or TRBV12-4 and TRBJ2-1; perhaps TRBD2 as D (5 bases). Trimming left V 10 bases short and J 12 bases short, with 16 bases between. The CDR3 runs to 11 residues. DNA of the CDR3: TGTGCCAACTCCCAACTAGTAGCGCAGTTCTTC. It specifies CANSQLVAQFF.

The chain couples TRBV5-1 to TRBJ1-1; maybe TRBD1 (6 bases). CDR3 length: 13 residues. The germline gives CDR1 SGHRS, CDR2 YFSETQ. The V end lost 3 bases, the J end lost 11 bases, and 17 bases lay between the germline ends. CDR3 nucleotides: TGCGCCAGCAGCTCCGGAGGTAGGGGGACGGCTTTCTTT. This encodes CASSSGGRGTAFF.

V is TRBV11-1 and J is TRBJ2-5; TRBD2 aligns across 9 bases. V lost 5 bases and J lost 2; bases outside the gene matches: 9. Germline assignment: CDR1 SGHAT and CDR2 FQDESV (reference sequence). The CDR3 is 16 amino acids. The CDR3 nucleotides read TGTGCCAGCAGCCCTAGAGTGGCGGGGGGGCAAGAGACCCAGTACTTC. Amino acid sequence: CASSPRVAGGQETQYF. Variable domain in full (rest from reference TRBV11-1 and TRBJ2-5): EAEVAQSPRYKITEKSQAVAFWCDPISGHATLYWYRQILGQGPELLVQFQDESVVDDSQLPKDRFSAERLKGVDSTLKIQPAELGDSAMYLCASSPRVAGGQETQYFGPGTRLLVL.

This clonotype was counted ten times or more. J is TRBJ2-1 and V is TRBV20-1, with 9 nucleotides matching TRBD2. This CDR3 contains 13 residues. The V and J ends lost 4 bases and 9 bases, in that order; junction bases with no gene match: 7. Germline V gene lookup returns CDR1 DFQATT and CDR2 SNEGSKA (reference sequence). CDR3 loop: CSAKAGGGLEQFF. CDR3 sequence (DNA): TGCAGTGCTAAAGCGGGGGGCGGACTTGAGCAGTTCTTC.

The V call is TRBV6-2 or TRBV6-3, the J call TRBJ2-3; D call uncertain. The V and J ends lost 4 bases and 4 bases respectively, with 21 bases between them. From germline, CDR1 is MNHEY and CDR2 SVGEGT. This CDR3 comprises 17 residues. The CDR3 DNA follows: TGTGCCAGCAGTTTTGGTGGTAATAGAGGATCCCCAGATACGCAGTATTTT. It specifies CASSFGGNRGSPDTQYF.

This clonotype was observed a handful of times. The chain is built from TRBV20-1 and TRBJ2-6; D tentatively reads TRBD1 or TRBD2 (7 bases each). V dropped 4 bases and J dropped 4 bases, with 11 bases sitting between them. This CDR3 comprises 14 residues. Germline V gene data show CDR1 as DFQATT and CDR2 as SNEGSKA (reference sequence). The CDR3 DNA reads TGCAGTGCTACCAGGGGGGGAGGGGCCAACGTCCTGACTTTC. This gives the protein CSATRGGGANVLTF.

J is TRBJ2-7 and V is TRBV9, with D possibly being TRBD1 (6 bases). Trimming shortened V by 0 bases and J by 2 bases, and 15 bases separated the two germline ends. This CDR3 contains 16 residues. Germline CDR1 SGDLS, CDR2 YYNGEE. This CDR3 reads CASSVAGTGITYEQYF. The CDR3 region has the DNA TGTGCCAGCAGCGTAGCGGGAACAGGGATAACCTACGAGCAGTACTTC.

This chain joins TRBV12-5 and TRBJ2-3, with D perhaps TRBD1 or TRBD2 (6 bases each). Germline lookup yields CDR1 LGHNT and CDR2 FRNRAP. V was pared by 9 bases and J by 0 bases, with 13 bases between. The CDR3 length is 14 residues. The CDR3 spells CASGGQLSTDTQYF. For the CDR3, the DNA is TGTGCTAGCGGGGGCCAGCTAAGCACAGATACGCAGTATTTT. The full variable domain, rest sourced from reference TRBV12-5 and TRBJ2-3, is DARVTQTPRHKVTEMGQEVTMRCQPILGHNTVFWYRQTMMQGLELLAYFRNRAPLDDSGMPKDRFSAEMPDATLATLKIQPSEPRDSAVYFCASGGQLSTDTQYFGPGTRLTVL.

The chain is built from TRBV6-6 and TRBJ2-4; the D is unclear. With 6 bases removed from V and 13 bases from J, the gap between germline ends came to 22 bases. CDR1 and CDR2 (germline): MNHNY, SVGAGI (reference sequence). The length of the CDR3 is 14 residues. Written as DNA, the CDR3 is TGTGCCAGCAGCCCCCTGGCAGCCCACAATGAGCAGTACTTC. This gives the protein CASSPLAAHNEQYF.

On this clonotype: The missing conserved phenylalanine or tryptophan at the end of this CDR3 makes a read error likely. The V call is TRBV20-1, the J call TRBJ2-4; 8 bases match TRBD1. CDR3 length: 16 residues. Germline-derived CDR1 and CDR2 are DFQATT and SNEGSKA (reference sequence). V trimming: 1 base; J trimming: 0 bases; junction bases outside the gene matches: 5. CDR3 region: CSARGRQGLAKNIQYP. CDR3 nucleotide sequence: TGCAGTGCTAGAGGTAGACAGGGGTTAGCCAAAAACATTCAGTACCCC.